The 5 T cell receptor beta chains listed next were all sequenced from one sample in a study of response to subunit inactivated influenza vaccine. TCRdb redid the calling of the RT-PCR reads with MiXCR, one entry per CDR3 protein. This table holds about 570,000 distinct CDR3 sequences, around 10% found once. The same data also went into a second study, on T cells expressing NK-cell markers. From that report: The TCR beta cDNA came from 5'RACE template switching with UMIs.

The sample consisted of PBMCs from blood, taken on the day of vaccination. The receptors shown here come from a man aged 45-65 years who received an inactivated influenza vaccine.

The rearrangement joins TRBV6-2 or TRBV6-3 to TRBJ1-6; D perhaps matches TRBD1 (6 bases). CDR3 size: 15 residues. CDR1 and CDR2 from the germline V gene are MNHEY and SVGEGT. V was trimmed by 2 bases and J by 15 bases, leaving 20 bases between them. Here the CDR3 DNA reads TGTGCCAGCAGTTACATTACGGGGGCCTCAGCGGTCCTCCACTTT. It yields the protein CASSYITGASAVLHF.

This clonotype was found many times. This rearrangement joins TRBV6-2 or TRBV6-3 to TRBJ1-6; D not certain. V lost 10 bases and J 0 bases, leaving 13 bases between the germline ends. This CDR3 is built from 15 residues. Germline lookup yields CDR1 MNHEY and CDR2 SVGEGT. As DNA, the CDR3 is TGTGCCACGCTTGGACTGAGCTCCTATAATTCACCCCTCCACTTT. It encodes CATLGLSSYNSPLHF.

The rearrangement links TRBV27 to TRBJ2-1; 12 bases are shared with TRBD2. CDR1 is MNHEY and CDR2 is SMNVEV in the germline V gene (reference sequence). The CDR3 runs to 14 residues. V lost 7 bases to trimming and J lost 6 bases; unmatched junction nucleotides: 4. CDR3 sequence reads: CASTLAGGANEQFF. The CDR3 coding sequence is TGTGCCAGCACCCTAGCGGGAGGGGCCAATGAGCAGTTCTTC.

The J gene is TRBJ1-2, the V gene TRBV30; a possible D gene is TRBD1 (5 bases). V lost 0 bases and J lost 5, with 13 bases in between. This CDR3 region has 14 residues. The V gene's germline CDR1 is GTSNPN and CDR2 SVGIG (reference sequence). CDR3 DNA sequence: TGTGCCTGGAGTGTACAACTGGGGGGTTATGGCTACACCTTC. It yields the protein CAWSVQLGGYGYTF.

This clonotype was seen many times. V is TRBV12-3 or TRBV12-4 and J is TRBJ2-3, with D perhaps matching TRBD2 (6 bases). The CDR3 spans 15 residues. Trimming cost V 7 bases and J 0 bases, with 14 bases left between them. The CDR3 DNA reads TGTGCCAGCACCCTATTTGCGGGAAGCACAGATACGCAGTATTTT. Protein product: CASTLFAGSTDTQYF.